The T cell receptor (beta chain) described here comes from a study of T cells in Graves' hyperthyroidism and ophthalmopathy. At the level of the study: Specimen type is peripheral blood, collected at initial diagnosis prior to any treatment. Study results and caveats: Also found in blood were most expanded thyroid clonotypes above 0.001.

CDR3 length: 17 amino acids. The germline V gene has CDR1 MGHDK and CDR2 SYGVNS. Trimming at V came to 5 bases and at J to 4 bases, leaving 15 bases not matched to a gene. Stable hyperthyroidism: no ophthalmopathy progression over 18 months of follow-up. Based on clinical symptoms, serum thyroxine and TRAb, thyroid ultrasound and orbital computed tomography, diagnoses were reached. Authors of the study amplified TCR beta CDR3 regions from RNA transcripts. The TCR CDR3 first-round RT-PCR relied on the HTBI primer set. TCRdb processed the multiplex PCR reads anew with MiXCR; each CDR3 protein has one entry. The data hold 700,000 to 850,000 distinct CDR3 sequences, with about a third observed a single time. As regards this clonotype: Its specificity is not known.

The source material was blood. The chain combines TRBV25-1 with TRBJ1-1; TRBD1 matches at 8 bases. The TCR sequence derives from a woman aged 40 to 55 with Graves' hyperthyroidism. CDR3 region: CASSLSLITGGITEAFF. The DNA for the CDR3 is TGTGCCAGCAGTTTATCCTTGATTACAGGGGGGATCACTGAAGCTTTCTTT.